Each of the 30 T cell receptor beta chains below was sequenced from the same sample in a study of cytomegalovirus exposure and HLA in healthy donors. It was with 60 Vbeta and 13 Jbeta primers that the PCR ran. Using immunoSEQ multiplex PCR, the repertoire was profiled, and TCRdb retains in-frame clones only, with some absent. The sample shows around 49,000 clones, roughly 80% of them seen only once. The sequenced sample consisted of PBMCs. The source of these receptors is a man aged 30-40 years in good health and CMV-seropositive.

This chain joins TRBV30 and TRBJ2-5, with D possibly being TRBD2 (6 bases). Germline V lookup: CDR1 GTSNPN, CDR2 SVGIG (reference sequence). Trimming cost V 0 bases and J 4 bases, with 24 bases left between them. The CDR3 is made up of 18 amino acids. The CDR3 loop is CAWSVGIGALAGSETQYF. CDR3 coding DNA: TGTGCCTGGAGTGTAGGGATAGGGGCTCTCGCGGGGTCAGAGACCCAGTACTTC.

The V gene is TRBV19, the J gene TRBJ1-1, with TRBD1 matching over 11 bases. The CDR3 has 14 amino acids. Germline V gene data show CDR1 as LNHDA and CDR2 as SQIVND (reference sequence). V gave up 4 bases and J gave up 6 bases; unmatched junction bases: 4. The CDR3: CASSKDRGLAEAFF. CDR3 bases: TGTGCCAGTAGTAAGGACAGGGGGCTGGCTGAAGCTTTCTTT.

This clone came up once. The chain joins TRBV7-8 to TRBJ2-6; D is possibly TRBD1 (5 bases). Trimming removed 11 bases at V and 1 base at J, with 21 bases between. CDR3 length equals 17 residues. Germline V CDR1 and CDR2: SGHVS, FQNEAQ. The CDR3 coding sequence is TGTGCCGTCCATCTCAGGGCTCGGACGTCTGGGGCCAACGTCCTGACTTTC. Amino acids: CAVHLRARTSGANVLTF.

This clone has a single count. This chain uses TRBV5-1 with TRBJ1-2; D is perhaps TRBD1 (6 bases). Germline V lookup: CDR1 SGHRS, CDR2 YFSETQ. This CDR3 has 13 amino acids. V lost 1 base to trimming and J lost 4 bases, with 8 bases between them. CDR3 sequence reads: CASSLQQGYGYTF. In nucleotides, the CDR3 is TGCGCCAGCAGCTTGCAACAGGGCTATGGCTACACCTTC.

This chain connects TRBV27 to TRBJ1-1; TRBD1 is a possible D gene (5 bases). V lost 6 bases, J lost 0 bases, and 8 bases lay in between. The CDR3 contains 13 residues. From germline, CDR1 is MNHEY and CDR2 SMNVEV (reference sequence). The CDR3 DNA is TGTGCCAGCAGAAGGGGTTTGAACACTGAAGCTTTCTTT. It is translated as CASRRGLNTEAFF.

The chain recombines TRBV9 with TRBJ2-5, with TRBD2 identical over 11 bases. Losses at the gene ends were 2 bases for V and 4 bases for J; bases not matched to a gene: 4. CDR3 size: 15 residues. From germline, CDR1 is SGDLS and CDR2 YYNGEE. DNA of the CDR3: TGTGCCAGCAGCGTTCGTAGCGGGGGGGTAGAGACCCAGTACTTC. Residues: CASSVRSGGVETQYF.

This chain uses TRBV6-6 with TRBJ1-2, with a possible D match to TRBD1 (5 bases). V was shortened by 3 bases and J by 8 bases, with 10 bases between the two germline ends. Germline values: CDR1 MNHNY, CDR2 SVGAGI (reference sequence). The CDR3 loop spans 12 amino acids. The CDR3 sequence: CASSYGGEGYTF. In nucleotides, the CDR3 is TGTGCCAGCAGTTATGGAGGGGAGGGCTACACCTTC.

This clone has only a few counts. J is TRBJ1-1 and V is TRBV28; D is ambiguous. V lost 2 bases and J lost 10, with 5 bases in between. CDR3 length: 10 amino acids. Germline V gene sequence: CDR1 MDHEN, CDR2 SYDVKM. The CDR3 DNA follows: TGTGCCAGCAGTTTAGGCTTAGCTTTCTTT. Encoded protein: CASSLGLAFF.

The chain combines TRBV19 with TRBJ2-2, with 7 bases lining up with TRBD1. The germline V gene encodes CDR1 LNHDA and CDR2 SQIVND (reference sequence). CDR3 length: 14 amino acids. V dropped 10 bases and J dropped 2; count of bases not matched to a gene: 7. The CDR3 sequence is CATDRDSNTGELFF. Written as DNA, the CDR3 is TGTGCCACCGACCGGGACAGTAACACCGGGGAGCTGTTTTTT.

By its share, this clone is large. This chain connects TRBV9 to TRBJ2-3, with 7 bases matching TRBD2. The CDR3 is 14 residues long. V shed 2 bases and J 0 bases; nucleotides not matched to a gene: 0. The germline V gene encodes CDR1 SGDLS and CDR2 YYNGEE. CDR3: CASSVSGSTDTQYF. The CDR3 nucleotides read TGTGCCAGCAGCGTTAGCGGGAGCACAGATACGCAGTATTTT.

V usage is TRBV13 and J usage is TRBJ2-1; possibly TRBD2 for D (6 bases). This CDR3 contains 12 residues. Trimming removed 2 bases from V and 11 bases from J, with 10 bases in between. Germline values: CDR1 PRHDT, CDR2 FYEKMQ (reference sequence). DNA for the CDR3: TGTGCCAGCAGCTTAAGGGACTCCAAGCAGTTCTTC. Amino acid sequence: CASSLRDSKQFF.

In DNA, the CDR3 is TGCGCCAGCAGCCTAACACCGGGACACACGAACACTGAAGCTTTCTTT. It codes for CASSLTPGHTNTEAFF. This chain connects TRBV5-1 to TRBJ1-1, with a weak D call TRBD1 (6 bases). Germline-derived CDR1 and CDR2 are SGHRS and YFSETQ. V was pared by 4 bases and J by 1 base, with 17 bases between. This CDR3 is built from 16 residues.

This clone was counted once. The rearrangement joins TRBV5-5 to TRBJ2-5, with 9 bases matching TRBD2. Germline CDR1 is SGHKS and CDR2 is YYEKEE (reference sequence). J gave up 5 bases and V 5 bases, and 13 bases lay outside the gene matches. This CDR3 spans 16 amino acids. The CDR3 sequence is CASRTSGGGAGETQYF. As DNA, the CDR3 is TGTGCCAGCAGGACCTCCGGCGGGGGGGCCGGGGAGACCCAGTACTTC. Combining the CDR3 with reference TRBV5-5 and TRBJ2-5 gives the whole variable domain DAGVTQSPTHLIKTRGQQVTLRCSPISGHKSVSWYQQVLGQGPQFIFQYYEKEERGRGNFPDRFSARQFPNYSSELNVNALLLGDSALYLCASRTSGGGAGETQYFGPGTRLLVL.

This chain uses TRBV19 with TRBJ1-5; TRBD1 might be the D (6 bases). CDR3 length: 15 residues. The V end was cut by 7 bases, the J end by 2 bases, with 15 bases between. Germline V gene data show CDR1 as LNHDA and CDR2 as SQIVND (reference sequence). CDR3 protein: CASTDDRSGNQPQHF. In DNA form, the CDR3 reads TGTGCCAGTACCGATGACAGGTCCGGCAATCAGCCCCAGCATTTT.

The chain carries TRBV5-1 and TRBJ1-4; D is unresolved. CDR1 is SGHRS and CDR2 is YFSETQ in the germline V gene. V lost 0 bases, J lost 4 bases, and 13 bases lay in between. This CDR3 is built from 16 residues. The CDR3 DNA sequence: TGCGCCAGCAGCTTGGAGTACAGCAGCCGTAATGAAAAACTGTTTTTT. It yields the protein CASSLEYSSRNEKLFF.

The chain carries TRBV7-9 and TRBJ2-2; D gene uncertain. CDR1 SEHNR and CDR2 FQNEAQ come from the germline V gene (reference sequence). Trimming cost V 1 base and J 3 bases, with 12 bases left between them. The CDR3 contains 16 residues. This chain's CDR3 is CASSLDVSRDTGELFF. CDR3 in DNA: TGTGCCAGCAGCTTAGATGTCTCCCGGGACACCGGGGAGCTGTTTTTT.

This clone was seen a few times. J is TRBJ1-5 and V is TRBV19, with 8 bases lining up with TRBD1. Germline lookup yields CDR1 LNHDA and CDR2 SQIVND (reference sequence). V trimming: 6 bases; J trimming: 6 bases; junction bases outside the gene matches: 10. This CDR3 is 15 amino acids long. CDR3 coding DNA: TGTGCCAGTAGGGGCGGACAGGGCCATCCTCAGCCCCAGCATTTT. The encoded protein is CASRGGQGHPQPQHF. Supplemented by reference TRBV19 and TRBJ1-5, the full variable domain reads DGGITQSPKYLFRKEGQNVTLSCEQNLNHDAMYWYRQDPGQGLRLIYYSQIVNDFQKGDIAEGYSVSREKKESFPLTVTSAQKNPTAFYLCASRGGQGHPQPQHFGDGTRLSIL.

CDR3 amino acids: CASSLSGGLAETQYF. The CDR3 region has the DNA TGTGCCAGCAGCCTTAGCGGGGGGTTGGCTGAGACCCAGTACTTC. The chain uses TRBV9 and TRBJ2-5; TRBD2 matches at 10 bases. CDR3 length: 15 residues. V was pared by 4 bases and J by 5 bases, with 8 bases of the junction left unmatched. Germline-derived CDR1 and CDR2 are SGDLS and YYNGEE.

The V gene is TRBV2, the J gene TRBJ2-7; 11 nucleotides match TRBD2. The length of the CDR3 is 18 residues. V lost 5 bases to trimming and J lost 5 bases; unmatched junction nucleotides: 17. Germline CDR1 and CDR2: SNHLY and FYNNEI. The CDR3 is CASSNHGLAGPGRHEQYF. DNA for the CDR3: TGTGCCAGCAGTAATCATGGACTAGCGGGTCCGGGCAGGCACGAGCAGTACTTC.

The chain joins TRBV6-6 to TRBJ1-6; the D is unclear. The CDR3 covers 14 residues. Germline V CDR1 and CDR2: MNHNY, SVGAGI (reference sequence). V gave up 0 bases and J gave up 10 bases, with 10 bases separating them. The CDR3: CASSYSGVGSPLHF. CDR3 coding DNA: TGTGCCAGCAGTTACTCCGGGGTAGGGTCACCCCTCCACTTT.

This clone was found a few times. V is TRBV10-3 and J is TRBJ2-1, with TRBD1 matching over 10 bases. Germline CDR1 ENHRY, CDR2 SYGVKD. Losses at the gene ends were 0 bases for V and 3 bases for J; bases not matched to a gene: 5. The CDR3 runs 17 residues. CDR3 sequence reads: CAISESVGQGFYNEQFF. DNA for the CDR3: TGTGCCATCAGTGAGTCCGTGGGACAGGGGTTCTACAATGAGCAGTTCTTC.

This clone was seen once. The CDR3 loop is CASSLDPDLSEQFF. For the CDR3, the DNA is TGTGCCAGCAGCTTAGACCCAGATCTCTCTGAGCAGTTCTTC. The chain joins TRBV7-8 to TRBJ2-1; D is unclear. Germline V lookup: CDR1 SGHVS, CDR2 FQNEAQ. This CDR3 spans 14 amino acids. V was clipped by 1 base and J by 9 bases, with 13 bases between them. The whole variable domain, filled in from reference TRBV7-8 and TRBJ2-1, reads GAGVSQSPRYKVAKRGQDVALRCDPISGHVSLFWYQQALGQGPEFLTYFQNEAQLDKSGLPSDRFFAERPEGSVSTLKIQRTQQEDSAVYLCASSLDPDLSEQFFGPGTRLTVL.

This chain uses TRBV18 with TRBJ2-1, with 9 bases matching TRBD1. This CDR3 region has 16 residues. With 3 bases clipped from V and 7 bases from J, the junction kept 10 bases outside the gene matches. In germline, CDR1 is KGHSH, CDR2 LQKENI. Here the CDR3 reads CASSPFSGQGWNEQFF. The DNA of the CDR3 is TGTGCCAGCTCACCGTTTAGCGGACAGGGGTGGAATGAGCAGTTCTTC.

The chain employs TRBV27 and TRBJ2-7; D is uncertain. The CDR3 totals 13 residues. Germline-derived CDR1 and CDR2 are MNHEY and SMNVEV (reference sequence). Trimming left V 6 bases short and J 0 bases short, with 9 bases between. The DNA for the CDR3 is TGTGCCAGCAGAGACTGGAACTCCTACGAGCAGTACTTC. It codes for CASRDWNSYEQYF.

The chain uses TRBV6-1 and TRBJ1-2, with TRBD1 matching 10 bases. J was trimmed by 4 bases and V by 4 bases; bases with no gene match: 3. Germline values: CDR1 MNHNS, CDR2 SASEGT. This CDR3 has 14 amino acids. DNA for the CDR3: TGTGCCAGCAGTGCTCGGACAGGGGGCTATGGCTACACCTTC. This codes for CASSARTGGYGYTF.

The V gene is TRBV19, the J gene TRBJ1-1; 7 bases line up with TRBD1. CDR1 is LNHDA and CDR2 is SQIVND in the germline V gene (reference sequence). CDR3 size: 16 residues. J gave up 4 bases and V 5 bases, and 13 bases lay outside the gene matches. As DNA, the CDR3 is TGTGCCAGTAGTGAGAGGAGGGGGCAAAAGAGCACTGAAGCTTTCTTT. Protein sequence: CASSERRGQKSTEAFF. Full variable domain (rest looked up from reference TRBV19 and TRBJ1-1): DGGITQSPKYLFRKEGQNVTLSCEQNLNHDAMYWYRQDPGQGLRLIYYSQIVNDFQKGDIAEGYSVSREKKESFPLTVTSAQKNPTAFYLCASSERRGQKSTEAFFGQGTRLTVV.

The table lists this clone with a few counts. V gene TRBV5-4 combines with J gene TRBJ2-7, with D maybe TRBD2 (5 bases). Trimming left V 2 bases short and J 3 bases short, with 18 bases between. Germline V gene lookup returns CDR1 SGHNT and CDR2 YYREEE (reference sequence). This CDR3 contains 16 residues. The CDR3 DNA reads TGTGCCAGCAGCTTAGGGAGACAAACCTCATACTACGAGCAGTACTTC. Amino acid sequence: CASSLGRQTSYYEQYF.

J is TRBJ2-7 and V is TRBV13; perhaps TRBD1 as D (6 bases). V was shortened by 2 bases and J by 1 base, with 9 bases between the two germline ends. There are 14 residues in the CDR3. Germline CDR1 is PRHDT and CDR2 is FYEKMQ (reference sequence). In nucleotides, the CDR3 is TGTGCCAGCAGCTTATACGACAGGTCCTACGAGCAGTACTTC. This sequence encodes CASSLYDRSYEQYF.

J is TRBJ2-7 and V is TRBV28; no firm D call. This CDR3 has 14 amino acids. With 2 bases removed from V and 6 bases from J, the gap between germline ends came to 14 bases. Germline-derived CDR1 and CDR2 are MDHEN and SYDVKM. The CDR3 protein is CASSLTDLAREQYF. CDR3 in DNA: TGTGCCAGCAGTTTAACGGATTTAGCTCGCGAGCAGTACTTC.

This rearrangement joins TRBV28 to TRBJ2-7; 9 bases map to TRBD1. The CDR3 extends over 12 amino acids. Germline lookup yields CDR1 MDHEN and CDR2 SYDVKM. V was clipped by 8 bases and J by 4 bases; unmatched bases: 3. In DNA form, the CDR3 reads TGTGCCAGCTCACAGGGGGCATACGAGCAGTACTTC. Protein product: CASSQGAYEQYF.